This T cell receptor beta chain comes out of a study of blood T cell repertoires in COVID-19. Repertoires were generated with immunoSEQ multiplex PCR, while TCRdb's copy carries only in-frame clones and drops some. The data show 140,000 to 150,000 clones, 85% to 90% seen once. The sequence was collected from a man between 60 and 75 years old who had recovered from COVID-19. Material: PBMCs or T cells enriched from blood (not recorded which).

The CDR3 DNA reads TGTGCCAGCTCACCAAACTTTGCCTACGAGCAGTACTTC. Residues: CASSPNFAYEQYF. The chain couples TRBV18 to TRBJ2-7, with unresolved D. V lost 2 bases and J 2 bases, leaving 7 bases between the germline ends. From germline, CDR1 is KGHSH and CDR2 LQKENI. The CDR3 spans 13 residues. The full variable domain, rest sourced from reference TRBV18 and TRBJ2-7, is NAGVMQNPRHLVRRRGQEARLRCSPMKGHSHVYWYRQLPEEGLKFMVYLQKENIIDESGMPKERFSAEFPKEGPSILRIQQVVRGDSAAYFCASSPNFAYEQYFGPGTRLTVT.